This record looks at one T cell receptor (beta chain) sequence and its context. This clonotype was recorded a few times. Which antigen it targets is not known. A read error may produce the germline difference seen at one junction end. This entry belongs to a study of T-cell memory formation after mild COVID-19 (dated by TCRdb to the early 2020s). Regarding the study in general: TCR sequence clusters from the two donors were largely donor specific. In a couple of donors, T-cell clones that expanded and contracted after mild COVID-19 were tracked by sequencing TCRalpha and TCRbeta repertoires over time. Two young, previously healthy adult volunteers made up the cohort, one male and one female. What the authors observed across the whole study: The second-wave clones that peaked on day 37 were not confirmed to be SARS-CoV-2 specific. Some responding clones were found in pre-infection memory, which suggests that pre-existing cross-reactive memory T cells took part in the SARS-CoV-2 response. The study covered only a couple of mild cases, and larger cohorts including severe cases with pre-infection samples were considered necessary. Contracting CD4+ clones turned up mainly in the CM and EM memory subsets, whereas EMRA was where CD8+ clones were enriched. From day 15 to 85, contracting clones showed balanced CD4/CD8 phenotypes, whereas a second wave of clones that expanded from day 15 to 37 leaned towards CD4+.

Sequencing took place on an Illumina NovaSeq 6000. TCRalpha and TCRbeta cDNA libraries were constructed by 5'RACE with constant-segment primers, with sample barcodes and unique molecular identifiers being introduced. Trizol reagent was used to extract RNA from every sample. Library amplification was performed in two PCR steps, and a second sample barcode and Illumina TruSeq adapters were introduced in the second step. Sequencing of the libraries was done on an Illumina NovaSeq, producing 2 x 150 bp paired-end reads. Per the authors' processing: The reads were demultiplexed and collapsed into UMI-guided consensus sequences using migec v1.2.7. With mixcr v2.1.11, UMI consensuses were aligned to TRA and TRB V and J templates and assembled into clonotypes. A clonotype was counted as expanded or contracted only if both edgeR and NoisET called the change significant, with noise models trained on biological replicates. edgeR calls used a false discovery rate-adjusted p below 0.01 and a log2 fold-change threshold of 1. As an exploratory analysis of dynamics, max-normalized trajectories of the 1000 most abundant clonotypes were examined by PCA with hierarchical clustering. Each responding clone was given a CD4 or CD8 phenotype based on the CD4+ and CD8+ repertoires, which had been sequenced separately. TCRdb itself trimmed the public reads at Q25 with fastp, ran MiXCR and retained productive beta chains. Duplicate CDR3 protein sequences are folded into a single record with the most common DNA and genes. These V and J calls are TCRdb output, not the study's own analysis. Here the sample has 240,000 or so distinct CDR3 sequences; over 8.5% occur a single time. The top ten hold around 23% of the sample.

From the cysteine up to the phenylalanine, the CDR3 has a length of 15 residues. This entry keeps only the CDR3 DNA: 45 bases, framed from base 1. The germline V gene supplies CDR1 ENHRY and CDR2 SYGVKD. Ficoll-Paque density gradient centrifugation was the method used to isolate PBMCs. Sample: PBMCs or a T cell subset sorted from them (not recorded which). This clonotype was obtained from a man aged 18 to 29 who had mild COVID-19 (a few samples of this study predate the infection). The sample titles of this study are shuffled in the database, so cell type and time point are left out; the donor was told from shared clones. The rearranged chain carries TRBV10-3 and TRBJ2-1; tentative D gene TRBD1, with 6 bases matching. The CDR3: CATSEPESQGYKQFF. The DNA sequence is given as TGTGCCACCAGTGAGCCGGAGTCCCAGGGGTATAAGCAGTTCTTC.